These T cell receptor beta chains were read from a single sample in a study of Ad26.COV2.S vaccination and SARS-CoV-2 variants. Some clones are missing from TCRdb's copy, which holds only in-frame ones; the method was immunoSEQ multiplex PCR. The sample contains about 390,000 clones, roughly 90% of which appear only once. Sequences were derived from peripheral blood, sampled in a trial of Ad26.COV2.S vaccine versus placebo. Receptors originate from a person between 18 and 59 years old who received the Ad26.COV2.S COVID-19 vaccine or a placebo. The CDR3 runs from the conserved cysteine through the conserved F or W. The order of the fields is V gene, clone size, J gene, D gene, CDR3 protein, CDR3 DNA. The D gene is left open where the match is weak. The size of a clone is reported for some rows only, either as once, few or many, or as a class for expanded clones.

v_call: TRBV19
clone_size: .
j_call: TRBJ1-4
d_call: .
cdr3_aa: CASSVSWVKELFF
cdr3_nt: TGTGCCAGTAGTGTATCTTGGGTGAAGGAACTGTTTTTT

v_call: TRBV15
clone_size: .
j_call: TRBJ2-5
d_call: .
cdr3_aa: CATRNSPLQETQYF
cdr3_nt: TGTGCCACCAGAAATTCCCCCCTCCAAGAGACCCAGTACTTC

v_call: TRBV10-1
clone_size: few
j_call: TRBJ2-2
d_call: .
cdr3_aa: CASSESARHTGELFF
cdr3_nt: TGCGCCAGCAGTGAGTCGGCCCGACACACCGGGGAGCTGTTTTTT

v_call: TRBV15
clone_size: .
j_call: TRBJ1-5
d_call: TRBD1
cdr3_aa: CATSTSPGTGVQPQHF
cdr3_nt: TGTGCCACCAGCACTTCGCCCGGGACAGGGGTCCAGCCCCAGCATTTT

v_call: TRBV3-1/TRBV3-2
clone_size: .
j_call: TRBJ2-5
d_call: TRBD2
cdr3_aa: CASSQVGLALSETQYF
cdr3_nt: TGTGCCAGCAGCCAAGTGGGACTAGCCTTGTCGGAGACCCAGTACTTC

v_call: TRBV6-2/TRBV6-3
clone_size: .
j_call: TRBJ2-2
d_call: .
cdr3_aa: CASSYSTGASVNTGELFF
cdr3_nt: TGTGCCAGCAGTTACTCCACCGGGGCTAGCGTGAACACCGGGGAGCTGTTTTTT

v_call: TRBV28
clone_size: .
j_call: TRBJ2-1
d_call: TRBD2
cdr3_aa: CASSSSGLAGTNEQFF
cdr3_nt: TGTGCCAGCAGTTCATCGGGACTAGCGGGGACCAATGAGCAGTTCTTC

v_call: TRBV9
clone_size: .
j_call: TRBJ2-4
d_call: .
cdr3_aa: CASSYGGAKNIQYF
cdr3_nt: TGTGCCAGCAGCTATGGGGGGGCCAAAAACATTCAGTACTTC

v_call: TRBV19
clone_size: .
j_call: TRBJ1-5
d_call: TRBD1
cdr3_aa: CASTLTGSNQPQHF
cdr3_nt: TGTGCCAGTACCCTGACAGGGAGCAATCAGCCCCAGCATTTT

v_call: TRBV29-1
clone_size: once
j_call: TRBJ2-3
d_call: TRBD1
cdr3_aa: CSVEGLTGRSTDTQYF
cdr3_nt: TGCAGCGTTGAAGGATTGACAGGGAGAAGCACAGATACGCAGTATTTT

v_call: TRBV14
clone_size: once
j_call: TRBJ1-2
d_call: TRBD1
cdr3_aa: CASSQLTGVYGYTF
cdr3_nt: TGTGCCAGCAGCCAATTGACAGGGGTTTATGGCTACACCTTC

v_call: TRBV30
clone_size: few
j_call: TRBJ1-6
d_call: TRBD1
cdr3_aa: CAWRGRQGGDYNSPLHF
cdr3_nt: TGTGCCTGGAGGGGGCGACAGGGGGGAGACTATAATTCACCCCTCCACTTT

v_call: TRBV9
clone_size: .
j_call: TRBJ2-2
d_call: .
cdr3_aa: CASSASRRQNTGELFF
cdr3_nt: TGTGCCAGCAGCGCGAGCCGACGGCAGAACACCGGGGAGCTGTTTTTT

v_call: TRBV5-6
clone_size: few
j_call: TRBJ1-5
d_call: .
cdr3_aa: CASSPSGVSNQPQHF
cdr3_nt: TGTGCCAGCAGCCCCTCGGGGGTTAGCAATCAGCCCCAGCATTTT

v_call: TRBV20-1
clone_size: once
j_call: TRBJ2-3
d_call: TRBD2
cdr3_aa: CSASGTSRRTDTQYF
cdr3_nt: TGCAGTGCTAGTGGGACTAGCCGTCGCACAGATACGCAGTATTTT

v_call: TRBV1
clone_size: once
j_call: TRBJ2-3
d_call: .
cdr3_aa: CTSSQGGRVTDTQYF
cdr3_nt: TGCACCAGCAGCCAAGGAGGCAGGGTGACAGATACGCAGTATTTT

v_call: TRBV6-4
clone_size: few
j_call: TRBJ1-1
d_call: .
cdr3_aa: CASQKEAFF
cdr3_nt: TGTGCCAGCCAGAAGGAAGCTTTCTTT

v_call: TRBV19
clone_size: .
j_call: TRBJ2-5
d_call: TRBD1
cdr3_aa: CASSARTGSQYF
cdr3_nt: TGTGCCAGTAGTGCCCGGACAGGGTCCCAGTACTTC

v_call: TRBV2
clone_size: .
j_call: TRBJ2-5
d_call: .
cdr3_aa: CASSEGTGRGTQYF
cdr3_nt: TGTGCCAGCAGTGAAGGGACAGGGAGGGGGACCCAGTACTTC

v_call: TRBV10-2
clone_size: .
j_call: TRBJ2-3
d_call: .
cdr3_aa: CASSVLASTDTQYF
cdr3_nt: TGCGCCAGCAGTGTCCTAGCGAGCACAGATACGCAGTATTTT

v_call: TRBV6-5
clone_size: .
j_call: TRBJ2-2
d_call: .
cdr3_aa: CASKGGGLTGELFF
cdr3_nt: TGTGCCAGCAAGGGGGGAGGGCTCACCGGGGAGCTGTTTTTT

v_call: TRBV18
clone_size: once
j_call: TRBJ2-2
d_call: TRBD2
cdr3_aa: CASSPGAGVNTGELFF
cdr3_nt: TGTGCCAGCTCACCAGGAGCGGGGGTAAACACCGGGGAGCTGTTTTTT

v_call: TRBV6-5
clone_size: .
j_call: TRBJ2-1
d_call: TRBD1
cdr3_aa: CASSLGQGVNEQFF
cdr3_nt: TGTGCCAGCAGTTTGGGACAGGGCGTCAATGAGCAGTTCTTC

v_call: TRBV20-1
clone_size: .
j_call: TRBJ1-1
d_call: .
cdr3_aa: CSARAGEGAFF
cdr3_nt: TGCAGTGCTAGAGCGGGAGAGGGGGCTTTCTTT

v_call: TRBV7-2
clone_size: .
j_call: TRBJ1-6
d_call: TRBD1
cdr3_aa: CASSLTGGHSPLHF
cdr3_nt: TGTGCCAGCAGCTTGACAGGGGGCCACTCACCCCTCCACTTT

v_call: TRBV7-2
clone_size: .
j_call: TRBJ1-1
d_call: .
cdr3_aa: CASSFKGLGTEAFF
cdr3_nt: TGTGCCAGCAGCTTCAAGGGCTTGGGCACTGAAGCTTTCTTT

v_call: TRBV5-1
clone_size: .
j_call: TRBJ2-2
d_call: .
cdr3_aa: CASSSPHHTGELFF
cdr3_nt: TGCGCCAGCAGCAGCCCACACCATACCGGGGAGCTGTTTTTT

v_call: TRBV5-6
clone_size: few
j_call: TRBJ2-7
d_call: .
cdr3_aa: CASSLAYGRQATYEQYF
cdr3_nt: TGTGCCAGCAGCTTGGCTTATGGTCGACAGGCCACCTACGAGCAGTACTTC

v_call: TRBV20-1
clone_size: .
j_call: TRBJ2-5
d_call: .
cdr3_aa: CSAGTVETQYF
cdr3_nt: TGCAGTGCTGGGACTGTAGAGACCCAGTACTTC

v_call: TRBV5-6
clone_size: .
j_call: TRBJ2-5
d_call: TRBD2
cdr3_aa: CASSLAAGGLRETQYF
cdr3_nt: TGTGCCAGCAGCTTGGCAGCGGGGGGCCTCCGAGAGACCCAGTACTTC

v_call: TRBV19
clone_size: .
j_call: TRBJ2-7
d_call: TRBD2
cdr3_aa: CASSILGGGVPVGQYF
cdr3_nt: TGTGCCAGTAGTATCCTCGGCGGGGGAGTCCCTGTTGGGCAGTACTTC

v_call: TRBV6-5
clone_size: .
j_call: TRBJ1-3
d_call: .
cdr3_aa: CASSYGGVAGNTIYF
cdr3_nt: TGTGCCAGCAGTTACGGGGGAGTAGCTGGAAACACCATATATTTT

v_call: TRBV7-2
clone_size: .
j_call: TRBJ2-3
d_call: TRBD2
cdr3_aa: CASSLALTSGPTDTQYF
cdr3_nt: TGTGCCAGCAGCTTAGCGCTCACTAGCGGTCCCACAGATACGCAGTATTTT

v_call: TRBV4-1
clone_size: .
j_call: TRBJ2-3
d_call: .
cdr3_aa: CASSQEPGTDTQYF
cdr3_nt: TGCGCCAGCAGCCAAGAGCCTGGCACAGATACGCAGTATTTT